This entry concerns a single T cell receptor beta chain. Its specificity is not known. The sample comes from a study of CD8+ T cells in alopecia areata. Overall study context: Tofacitinib was given for 6 to 18 months, then stopped for 6 months.

cDNA prepared by RNA extraction and subsequent reverse transcription served as the template for sequencing. Libraries were prepared by immunoSEQ multiplex PCR; TCRdb keeps only in-frame clonotypes and omits some of them. The table shows more than 150,000 clones, with around half occurring only once. Those with alopecia areata gave lesional scalp punch biopsies and peripheral blood. V was clipped by 2 bases and J by 9 bases, with 16 bases between them. CDR1 and CDR2 from the germline V gene are MNHEY and SMNVEV (reference sequence). The CDR3 loop spans 14 amino acids. General study results and limits: Scalp sample data also include resident alphabeta T cells from normal skin.

Source: CD8+ T cells sorted from blood, taken at week 0. The origin of this receptor is a human donor with alopecia areata. The rearrangement uses TRBV27 and TRBJ1-2; D gene uncertain. The CDR3 sequence: CASSLGQNRGRYTF. DNA for the CDR3: TGTGCCAGCAGTTTAGGCCAGAATCGAGGGCGCTACACCTTC.